The table lists the clone carrying this T cell receptor (beta chain) with a few counts. What it recognizes is unknown. The data originate from a study of CD8+CD57+ T cells in acquired aplastic anemia. General study points: It was found that twenty-nine CD8+ CDR3 sequences were shared between patients and controls.

CDR3 and TCR beta VDJ profiling relied on a genomic DNA template. Each CDR3 protein is one row after TCRdb ran MiXCR on the reads. The profile shows about 200,000 distinct CDR3 sequences, about 62% of them singletons. The CDR3 loop spans 14 amino acids. Germline-derived CDR1 and CDR2 are LNHDA and SQIVND (reference sequence). V dropped 3 bases and J dropped 0 bases, with 9 bases sitting between them. CD8+CD57+ cell expansion, shown by flow cytometry, had occurred in the patients selected for sequencing. This receptor was obtained from a human donor with aplastic anemia. The chain recombines TRBV19 with TRBJ2-7; possible D gene TRBD1, 6 bases. Sequencing was carried out using sorted CD4+, CD8+, or CD8+CD57+ T cells (not recorded which) from PBMCs. CDR3 DNA sequence: TGTGCCAGTAGTATGGGGGCTTACTCCTACGAGCAGTACTTC. This gives the protein CASSMGAYSYEQYF.